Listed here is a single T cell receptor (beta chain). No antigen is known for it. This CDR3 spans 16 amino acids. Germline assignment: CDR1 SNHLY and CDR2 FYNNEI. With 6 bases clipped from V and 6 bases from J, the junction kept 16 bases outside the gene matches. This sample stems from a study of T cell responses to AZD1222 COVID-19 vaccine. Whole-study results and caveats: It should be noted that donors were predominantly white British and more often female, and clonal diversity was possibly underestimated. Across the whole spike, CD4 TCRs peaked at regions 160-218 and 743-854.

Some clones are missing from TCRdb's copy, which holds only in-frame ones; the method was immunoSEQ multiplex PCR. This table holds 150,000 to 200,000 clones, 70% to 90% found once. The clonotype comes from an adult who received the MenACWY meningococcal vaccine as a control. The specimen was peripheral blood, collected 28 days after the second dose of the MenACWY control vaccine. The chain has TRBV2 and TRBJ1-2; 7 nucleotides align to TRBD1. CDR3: CASSAAIWTGTDGYTF. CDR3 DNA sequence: TGTGCCAGCAGCGCTGCAATTTGGACCGGGACAGATGGCTACACCTTC.